These 26 T cell receptor beta chains were sequenced from one sample in a study of cytomegalovirus exposure and HLA in healthy donors. Sequenced by immunoSEQ multiplex PCR; TCRdb stores in-frame clones only, minus some. This sample has about 88,000 clones, with 80% to 85% found just once. Sequences were obtained from PBMCs. The receptors derive from a woman under 30 in good health and CMV-seropositive.

The chain recombines TRBV6-4 with TRBJ2-3; 11 bases match TRBD2. CDR1 and CDR2 (germline): MRHNA, SNTAGT. Germline trimming cut 6 bases from V and 2 bases from J; bases unmatched to any gene: 7. The CDR3 covers 16 residues. This CDR3 is CASSLAGGPNTDTQYF. The CDR3 coding sequence is TGTGCCAGCAGCCTAGCGGGGGGACCTAACACAGATACGCAGTATTTT.

In DNA form, the CDR3 reads TGTGCCAGCAGCTCCCAAGGGGGCGGATGGCAAGAGACCCAGTACTTC. It specifies CASSSQGGGWQETQYF. The chain joins TRBV7-2 to TRBJ2-5, with 7 nucleotides matching TRBD1. Germline-derived CDR1 and CDR2 are SGHTA and FQGNSA. The CDR3 is made up of 16 amino acids. V lost 4 bases, J lost 2 bases, and 10 bases stayed unmatched. Full variable domain (remainder filled in from reference TRBV7-2 and TRBJ2-5): GAGVSQSPSNKVTEKGKDVELRCDPISGHTALYWYRQSLGQGLEFLIYFQGNSAPDKSGLPSDRFSAERTGGSVSTLTIQRTQQEDSAVYLCASSSQGGGWQETQYFGPGTRLLVL.

The V and J genes are TRBV2 and TRBJ2-3; TRBD2 might be the D (6 bases). Per germline, CDR1 SNHLY and CDR2 FYNNEI. The CDR3 contains 18 residues. The ends were cut back, 0 bases at V and 0 bases at J, with 16 bases in the middle. CDR3 in amino acids: CASSEAVFGGPSTDTQYF. As DNA, the CDR3 is TGTGCCAGCAGTGAAGCCGTTTTCGGGGGACCTAGCACAGATACGCAGTATTTT.

The rearrangement uses TRBV18 and TRBJ1-4; 9 bases map to TRBD1. This CDR3 is built from 14 residues. Germline assignment: CDR1 KGHSH and CDR2 LQKENI. Losses at the gene ends were 5 bases for V and 8 bases for J; bases not matched to a gene: 6. CDR3 region: CASSRTGGREKLFF. CDR3 nucleotides: TGTGCCAGCTCAAGAACAGGGGGCAGAGAAAAACTGTTTTTT.

The rearrangement links TRBV7-2 to TRBJ2-4, with TRBD1 identical over 10 bases. This CDR3 spans 17 amino acids. Trimming cost V 5 bases and J 2 bases; bases outside gene matches: 9. Germline-derived CDR1 and CDR2 are SGHTA and FQGNSA. The CDR3 protein is CASSPDRGRKSKNIQYF. The CDR3 DNA follows: TGTGCCAGCAGCCCCGACAGGGGGCGCAAATCCAAAAACATTCAGTACTTC. Together with reference TRBV7-2 and TRBJ2-4, the CDR3 gives the full variable domain: GAGVSQSPSNKVTEKGKDVELRCDPISGHTALYWYRQSLGQGLEFLIYFQGNSAPDKSGLPSDRFSAERTGGSVSTLTIQRTQQEDSAVYLCASSPDRGRKSKNIQYFGAGTRLSVL.

As for this clone: Distinct nucleotide sequences in the sample also encode this CDR3. The V call is TRBV6-1, the J call TRBJ1-1, with 8 bases lining up with TRBD1. The junction had 5 bases not matched to a gene; V was cut back by 2 bases and J by 6 bases. The CDR3 totals 14 residues. From germline, CDR1 is MNHNS and CDR2 SASEGT. The CDR3 region has the DNA TGTGCCAGCAGTGAAAGACAGGGGTCGGCTGAAGCTTTCTTT. It yields the protein CASSERQGSAEAFF.

The chain carries TRBV9 and TRBJ1-1; possibly TRBD1 for D (5 bases). The CDR3 spans 16 residues. In germline, CDR1 is SGDLS, CDR2 YYNGEE. V lost 0 bases and J 1 base, leaving 13 bases between the germline ends. The CDR3 sequence is CASSVAGGWGNTEAFF. The CDR3 DNA follows: TGTGCCAGCAGCGTAGCCGGGGGGTGGGGGAACACTGAAGCTTTCTTT.

This clone was counted a single time. The CDR3 region is CASSSRTGASYEQYF. CDR3 nucleotides: TGTGCCAGCAGCTCCCGGACAGGGGCCTCCTACGAGCAGTACTTC. V usage is TRBV7-2 and J usage is TRBJ2-7, with 9 bases aligning to TRBD1. Germline loops: CDR1 SGHTA, CDR2 FQGNSA. CDR3 length: 15 residues. V lost 4 bases, J lost 0 bases, and 4 bases stayed unmatched.

The CDR3 loop reads CASLRGVVQETQYF. The CDR3 region has the DNA TGTGCCAGCTTAAGGGGTGTGGTCCAAGAGACCCAGTACTTC. The chain combines TRBV6-6 with TRBJ2-5, with D perhaps matching TRBD1 (5 bases). Between the trimmed V and J ends, which lost 8 bases and 1 base, there was a span of 14 bases. The germline V gene encodes CDR1 MNHNY and CDR2 SVGAGI (reference sequence). This CDR3 has 14 amino acids.

The gene calls are TRBV7-2 and TRBJ2-7, with 7 bases lining up with TRBD1. V was pared by 4 bases and J by 3 bases, with 9 bases of the junction left unmatched. CDR3 length equals 15 residues. In germline, CDR1 is SGHTA, CDR2 FQGNSA. The CDR3 region is CASSSDRTPFYEQYF. CDR3 nucleotides: TGTGCCAGCAGCTCGGACAGGACGCCGTTCTACGAGCAGTACTTC.

The chain joins TRBV7-9 to TRBJ2-1; D is perhaps TRBD1 (5 bases). The CDR3 contains 14 residues. Trimming stripped 5 bases from V and 5 bases from J, with 13 bases between. CDR1 and CDR2 (germline): SEHNR, FQNEAQ (reference sequence). The CDR3 DNA is TGTGCCAGCAGCCCCAGACCCAGGGACAATGAGCAGTTCTTC. It is translated as CASSPRPRDNEQFF.

The chain employs TRBV27 and TRBJ2-2; 9 bases align to TRBD2. CDR1 is MNHEY and CDR2 is SMNVEV in the germline V gene (reference sequence). The J segment lost 7 bases and the V segment lost 3 bases, leaving 15 bases of the junction unmatched. There are 18 residues in the CDR3. CDR3 nucleotides: TGTGCCAGCAGTTTCACTCCGCCGGGACTAGCTCTTGTCGGGGAGCTGTTTTTT. As protein: CASSFTPPGLALVGELFF.

This chain joins TRBV21-1 and TRBJ2-7; TRBD2, the D gene given by the table, was not confirmed from the DNA. TRBV21-1 is labeled a pseudogene. The CDR3 length is 11 residues. In nucleotides, the CDR3 is TGTGCCAGCAGGGGCGGGGGCGAGCAGTACTTC. This translates into CASRGGGEQYF.

This clone was counted only a few times. The J gene is TRBJ2-7, the V gene TRBV9; 7 nucleotides align to TRBD1. The germline gives CDR1 SGDLS, CDR2 YYNGEE. Unmatched junction bases numbered 9, after V lost 3 bases and J lost 9 bases. The CDR3 consists of 13 residues. CDR3 DNA sequence: TGTGCCAGCAGCGGGACAGGTACTCCCCCGCAGTACTTC. Encoded protein: CASSGTGTPPQYF.

The V gene is TRBV7-9, the J gene TRBJ1-2; 7 bases are shared with TRBD1. The CDR3 has 14 amino acids. Germline assignment: CDR1 SEHNR and CDR2 FQNEAQ (reference sequence). V shed 2 bases and J 7 bases; nucleotides not matched to a gene: 7. The CDR3 loop reads CASSLYDRAAGYTF. The CDR3 DNA reads as TGTGCCAGCAGCTTATATGACAGGGCAGCTGGCTACACCTTC.

The chain uses TRBV4-3 and TRBJ1-2; the D gene is possibly TRBD1 (6 bases). The CDR3 runs to 14 residues. Trimming removed 0 bases at V and 5 bases at J, with 10 bases between. Germline CDR1 LGHNA, CDR2 YSLEER. This CDR3 is CASSQDGGWYGYTF. The CDR3 DNA follows: TGCGCCAGCAGCCAAGATGGGGGCTGGTATGGCTACACCTTC.

The CDR3 sequence: CASSLAGGDQPQHF. The CDR3 coding sequence is TGTGCCAGCAGCTTGGCCGGGGGGGATCAGCCCCAGCATTTT. The chain couples TRBV5-6 to TRBJ1-5; perhaps TRBD1 as D (5 bases). The length of the CDR3 is 14 residues. V dropped 0 bases and J dropped 5 bases, with 9 bases sitting between them. CDR1 and CDR2 (germline): SGHDT, YYEEEE.

The count of this clone is one. This chain links TRBV2 with TRBJ2-5; TRBD2 matches at 9 bases. Germline V gene sequence: CDR1 SNHLY, CDR2 FYNNEI. V lost 6 bases, J lost 4 bases, and 9 bases stayed unmatched. The CDR3 runs 15 residues. DNA for the CDR3: TGTGCCAGCAGCGTGAATAGCGGGGGTTTAGAGACCCAGTACTTC. This gives the protein CASSVNSGGLETQYF.

In DNA form, the CDR3 reads TGTGCCAGCAGTGAAGACAGTACCAATTCACCCCTCCACTTT. This encodes CASSEDSTNSPLHF. The V gene is TRBV6-4, the J gene TRBJ1-6; weak D call: TRBD1 (5 bases). This CDR3 spans 14 amino acids. The V gene's germline CDR1 is MRHNA and CDR2 SNTAGT. Trimming left V 3 bases short and J 7 bases short, with 10 bases between.

This rearrangement joins TRBV25-1 to TRBJ2-1; 7 bases match TRBD2. Germline CDR1 is MGHDK and CDR2 is SYGVNS. With 3 bases clipped from V and 4 bases from J, the junction kept 6 bases outside the gene matches. This CDR3 region has 15 residues. CDR3 protein: CASSDRGGYYNEQFF. In DNA, the CDR3 is TGTGCCAGCAGTGATCGCGGGGGTTATTACAATGAGCAGTTCTTC.

This chain connects TRBV15 to TRBJ2-7; D perhaps matches TRBD2 (7 bases). The CDR3 is 16 amino acids. Germline assignment: CDR1 LNHNV and CDR2 YYDKDF (reference sequence). V was cut by 5 bases and J by 5 bases, with 22 bases left in between. In DNA form, the CDR3 reads TGTGCCACCAGCCTCTCTCTTTGGGGGGGCCGAGACGAGCAGTACTTC. Translated, it gives CATSLSLWGGRDEQYF.

Written as DNA, the CDR3 is TGTGCCAGTAGTATTTCGGGGAGTAGCCCCTACGAGCAGTACTTC. This sequence encodes CASSISGSSPYEQYF. This chain uses TRBV19 with TRBJ2-7, with a tentative D call TRBD2 (5 bases). V lost 3 bases and J lost 2, with 14 bases in between. CDR3 size: 15 residues. Germline V CDR1 and CDR2: LNHDA, SQIVND (reference sequence). Based on the CDR3 plus reference TRBV19 and TRBJ2-7, the full variable domain is DGGITQSPKYLFRKEGQNVTLSCEQNLNHDAMYWYRQDPGQGLRLIYYSQIVNDFQKGDIAEGYSVSREKKESFPLTVTSAQKNPTAFYLCASSISGSSPYEQYFGPGTRLTVT.

The V and J genes are TRBV7-9 and TRBJ2-7; TRBD1 might be the D (6 bases). The CDR3 totals 14 residues. The V and J ends lost 2 bases and 5 bases respectively, with 13 bases between them. Germline lookup yields CDR1 SEHNR and CDR2 FQNEAQ (reference sequence). CDR3 region: CASSLSSRGNEQYF. In DNA, the CDR3 is TGTGCCAGCAGCTTATCGTCCAGGGGCAACGAGCAGTACTTC.

The table lists this clone with a few counts. V usage is TRBV10-3 and J usage is TRBJ2-7; D perhaps matches TRBD1 (6 bases). V lost 8 bases, J lost 2 bases, and 10 bases lay in between. Germline V gene data show CDR1 as ENHRY and CDR2 as SYGVKD. This CDR3 comprises 12 residues. CDR3 in amino acids: CAIRDTPYEQYF. The CDR3 DNA reads TGTGCCATCCGGGACACCCCCTACGAGCAGTACTTC.

The chain employs TRBV27 and TRBJ1-2; a weak D match, TRBD1 (6 bases). CDR1 is MNHEY, CDR2 SMNVEV, per germline (reference sequence). V was pared by 8 bases and J by 2 bases, with 9 bases between. The length of the CDR3 is 12 residues. CDR3: CASGTGNYGYTF. For the CDR3, the DNA is TGTGCCAGCGGAACAGGGAACTATGGCTACACCTTC.

This chain connects TRBV6-6 to TRBJ2-1; 10 bases line up with TRBD2. The CDR3 has 15 residues. Trimming removed 4 bases from V and 2 bases from J; junction bases left unmatched: 2. Germline-derived CDR1 and CDR2 are MNHNY and SVGAGI (reference sequence). The CDR3 region is CASSSAGGPYNEQFF. The CDR3 nucleotides read TGTGCCAGCAGTTCAGCGGGGGGGCCCTACAATGAGCAGTTCTTC.